This TCR beta chain was found in a study of T cell responses to AZD1222 COVID-19 vaccine. Assay used: immunoSEQ multiplex PCR; TCRdb lists only in-frame clones, some missing. The sample comprises about 110,000 clones, more than 70% of which are singletons, and around 3.3% rests with the top ten. The source material was peripheral blood, sampled on day 0 of MenACWY control vaccination. The sequence derives from an adult in good health.

This chain's CDR3 is CASSGAQQDRYGYTF. DNA for the CDR3: TGTGCCAGCAGCGGGGCCCAACAGGATAGGTATGGCTACACCTTC. The V gene is TRBV9, the J gene TRBJ1-2, with D maybe TRBD1 (5 bases). The length of the CDR3 is 15 residues. Trimming took 3 bases from V and 5 from J, leaving 17 bases between them. From germline, CDR1 is SGDLS and CDR2 YYNGEE. Variable domain in full (rest from reference TRBV9 and TRBJ1-2): DSGVTQTPKHLITATGQRVTLRCSPRSGDLSVYWYQQSLDQGLQFLIQYYNGEERAKGNILERFSAQQFPDLHSELNLSSLELGDSALYFCASSGAQQDRYGYTFGSGTRLTVV.